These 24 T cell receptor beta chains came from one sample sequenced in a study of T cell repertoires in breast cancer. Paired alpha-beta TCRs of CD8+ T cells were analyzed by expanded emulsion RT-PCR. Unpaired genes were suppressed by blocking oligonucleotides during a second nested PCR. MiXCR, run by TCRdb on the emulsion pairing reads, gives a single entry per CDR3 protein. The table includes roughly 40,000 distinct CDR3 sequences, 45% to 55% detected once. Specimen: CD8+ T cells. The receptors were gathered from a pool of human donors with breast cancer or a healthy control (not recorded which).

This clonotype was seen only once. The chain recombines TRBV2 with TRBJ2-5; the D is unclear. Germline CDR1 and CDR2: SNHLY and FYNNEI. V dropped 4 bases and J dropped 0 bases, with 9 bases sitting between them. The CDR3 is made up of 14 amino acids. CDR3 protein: CASSVRRNQETQYF. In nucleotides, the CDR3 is TGTGCCAGCAGTGTCCGACGGAACCAAGAGACCCAGTACTTC.

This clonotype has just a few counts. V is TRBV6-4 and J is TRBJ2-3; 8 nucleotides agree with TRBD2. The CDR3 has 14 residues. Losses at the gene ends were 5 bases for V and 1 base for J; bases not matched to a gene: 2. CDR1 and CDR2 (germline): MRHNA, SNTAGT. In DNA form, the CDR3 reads TGTGCCAGCAGTCCGACTAGCGGCACAGATACGCAGTATTTT. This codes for CASSPTSGTDTQYF.

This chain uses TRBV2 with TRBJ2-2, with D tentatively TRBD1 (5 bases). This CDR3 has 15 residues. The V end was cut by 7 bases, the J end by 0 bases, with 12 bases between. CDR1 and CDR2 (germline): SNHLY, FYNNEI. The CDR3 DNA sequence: TGTGCCAGCATCTCTGACAGAGCGAACACCGGGGAGCTGTTTTTT. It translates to CASISDRANTGELFF.

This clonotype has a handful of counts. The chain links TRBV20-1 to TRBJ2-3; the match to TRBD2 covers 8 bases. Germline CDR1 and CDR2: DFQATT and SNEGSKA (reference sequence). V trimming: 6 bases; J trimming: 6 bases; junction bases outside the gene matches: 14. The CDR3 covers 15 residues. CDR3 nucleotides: TGCAGTGCCCACGGCCTTCGGGAGGGCCTGGATACGCAGTATTTT. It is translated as CSAHGLREGLDTQYF.

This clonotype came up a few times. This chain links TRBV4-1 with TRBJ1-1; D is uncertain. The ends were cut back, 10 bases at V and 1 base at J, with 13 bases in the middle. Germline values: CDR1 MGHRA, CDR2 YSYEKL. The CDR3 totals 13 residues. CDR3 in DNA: TGCGCCACCTCAAGAGGCTCGAACACTGAAGCTTTCTTT. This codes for CATSRGSNTEAFF.

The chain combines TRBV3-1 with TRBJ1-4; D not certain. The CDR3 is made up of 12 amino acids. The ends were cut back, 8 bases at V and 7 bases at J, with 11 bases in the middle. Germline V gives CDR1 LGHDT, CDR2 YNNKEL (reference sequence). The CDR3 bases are TGTGCCAGCTCCCGATGGGGTGAAAAACTGTTTTTT. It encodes CASSRWGEKLFF.

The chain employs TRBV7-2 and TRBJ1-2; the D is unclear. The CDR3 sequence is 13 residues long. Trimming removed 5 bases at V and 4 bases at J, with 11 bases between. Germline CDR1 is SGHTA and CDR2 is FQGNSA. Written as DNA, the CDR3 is TGTGCCAGCAGCGCACAGCGTCTCTATGGCTACACCTTC. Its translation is CASSAQRLYGYTF.

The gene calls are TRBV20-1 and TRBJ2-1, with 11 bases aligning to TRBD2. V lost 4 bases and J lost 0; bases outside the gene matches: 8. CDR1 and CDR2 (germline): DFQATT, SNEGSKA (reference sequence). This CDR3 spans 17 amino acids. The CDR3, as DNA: TGCAGTGCTAACGGACTAGCGGGCCCGACCTCCTACAATGAGCAGTTCTTC. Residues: CSANGLAGPTSYNEQFF.

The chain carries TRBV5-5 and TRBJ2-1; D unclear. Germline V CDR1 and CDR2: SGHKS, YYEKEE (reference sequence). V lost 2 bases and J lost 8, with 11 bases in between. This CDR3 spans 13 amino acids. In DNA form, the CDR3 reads TGTGCCAGCAGCTTACCATCTAGGTATGAGCAGTTCTTC. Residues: CASSLPSRYEQFF.

The CDR3 reads CASSVDPSDGTEAFF. The CDR3 coding sequence is TGTGCCAGCAGCGTAGACCCCTCCGATGGAACTGAAGCTTTCTTT. V and J are TRBV9 and TRBJ1-1; no firm D call. The CDR3 is 15 amino acids. The V and J ends lost 0 bases and 5 bases respectively, with 14 bases between them. Germline-derived CDR1 and CDR2 are SGDLS and YYNGEE.

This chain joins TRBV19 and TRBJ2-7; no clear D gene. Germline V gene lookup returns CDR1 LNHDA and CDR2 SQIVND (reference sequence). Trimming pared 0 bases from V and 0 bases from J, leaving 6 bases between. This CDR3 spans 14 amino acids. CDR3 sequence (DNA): TGTGCCAGTAGTATAGACGGCAGCTCCTACGAGCAGTACTTC. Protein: CASSIDGSSYEQYF.

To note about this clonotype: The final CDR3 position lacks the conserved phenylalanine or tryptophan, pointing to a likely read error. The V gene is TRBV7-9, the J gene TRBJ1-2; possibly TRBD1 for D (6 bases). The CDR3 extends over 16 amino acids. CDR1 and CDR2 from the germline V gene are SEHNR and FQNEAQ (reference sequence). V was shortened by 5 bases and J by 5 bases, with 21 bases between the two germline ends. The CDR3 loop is CASSPAGRQVQYGYTL. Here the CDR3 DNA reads TGTGCCAGCAGCCCTGCGGGGAGACAGGTCCAGTATGGCTACACCCTC.

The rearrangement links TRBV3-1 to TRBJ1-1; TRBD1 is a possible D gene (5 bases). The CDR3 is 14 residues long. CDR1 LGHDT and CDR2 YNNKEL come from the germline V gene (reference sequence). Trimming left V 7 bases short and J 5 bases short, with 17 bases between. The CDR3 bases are TGTGCCAGCAAGCCGGGGCTCTCGAGGACTGAAGCTTTCTTT. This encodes CASKPGLSRTEAFF.

The CDR3 DNA reads TGTGCCAGCAGCCGGATGAACACTGAAGCTTTCTTT. Translated: CASSRMNTEAFF. The V and J genes are TRBV5-4 and TRBJ1-1; D uncertain. The length of the CDR3 is 12 residues. Trimming stripped 4 bases from V and 0 bases from J, with 4 bases between. Looked up from germline, CDR1 is SGHNT and CDR2 is YYREEE (reference sequence).

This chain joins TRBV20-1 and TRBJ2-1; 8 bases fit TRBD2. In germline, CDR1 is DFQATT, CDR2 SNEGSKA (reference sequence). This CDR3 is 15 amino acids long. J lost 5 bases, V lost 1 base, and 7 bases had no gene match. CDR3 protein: CSARATSGQNNEQFF. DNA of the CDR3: TGCAGTGCTAGAGCTACTAGCGGTCAGAACAATGAGCAGTTCTTC.

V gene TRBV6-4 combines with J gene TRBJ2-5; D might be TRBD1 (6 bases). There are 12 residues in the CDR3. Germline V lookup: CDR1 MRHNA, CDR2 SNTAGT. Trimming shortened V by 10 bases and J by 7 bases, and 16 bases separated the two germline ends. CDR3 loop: CATLRGYATQYF. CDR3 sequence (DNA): TGTGCCACCCTAAGGGGGTATGCGACCCAGTACTTC.

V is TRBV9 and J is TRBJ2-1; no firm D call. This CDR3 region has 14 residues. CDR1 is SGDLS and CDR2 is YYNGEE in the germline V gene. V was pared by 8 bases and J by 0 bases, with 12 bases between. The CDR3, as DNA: TGTGCCAGTTCCCTCCAGAGCTCCTACAATGAGCAGTTCTTC. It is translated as CASSLQSSYNEQFF.

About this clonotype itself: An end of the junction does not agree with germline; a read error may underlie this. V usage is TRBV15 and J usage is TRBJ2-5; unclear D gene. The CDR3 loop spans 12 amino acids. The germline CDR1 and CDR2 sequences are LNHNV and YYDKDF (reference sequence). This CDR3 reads CAASRDIETQYF. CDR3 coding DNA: TGTGCCGCCAGCAGAGATATAGAGACCCAGTACTTC.

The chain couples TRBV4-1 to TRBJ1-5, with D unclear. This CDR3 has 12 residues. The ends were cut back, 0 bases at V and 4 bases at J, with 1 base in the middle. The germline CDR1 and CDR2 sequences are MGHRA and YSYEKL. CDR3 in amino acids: CASSQENQPQHF. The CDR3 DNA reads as TGCGCCAGCAGCCAAGAAAATCAGCCCCAGCATTTT.

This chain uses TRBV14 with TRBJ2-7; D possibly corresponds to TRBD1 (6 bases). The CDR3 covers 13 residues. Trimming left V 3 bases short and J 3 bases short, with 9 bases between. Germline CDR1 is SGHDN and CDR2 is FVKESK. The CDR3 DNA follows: TGTGCCAGCAGCCAGGGGGCTGACTACGAGCAGTACTTC. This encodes CASSQGADYEQYF.

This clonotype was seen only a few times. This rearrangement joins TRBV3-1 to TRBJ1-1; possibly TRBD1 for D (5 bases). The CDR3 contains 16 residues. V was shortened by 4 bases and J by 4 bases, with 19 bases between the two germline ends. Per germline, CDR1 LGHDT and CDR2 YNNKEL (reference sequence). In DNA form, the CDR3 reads TGTGCCAGCAGCCTCCGAGGAGCCAGGGAGGGCACTGAAGCTTTCTTT. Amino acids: CASSLRGAREGTEAFF.

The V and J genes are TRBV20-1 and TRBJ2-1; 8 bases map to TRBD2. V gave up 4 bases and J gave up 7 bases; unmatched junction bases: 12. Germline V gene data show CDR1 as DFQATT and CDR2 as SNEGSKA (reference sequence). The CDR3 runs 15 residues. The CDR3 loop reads CSATLAGKGPNEQFF. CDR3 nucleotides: TGCAGTGCTACATTAGCGGGAAAAGGGCCAAATGAGCAGTTCTTC.

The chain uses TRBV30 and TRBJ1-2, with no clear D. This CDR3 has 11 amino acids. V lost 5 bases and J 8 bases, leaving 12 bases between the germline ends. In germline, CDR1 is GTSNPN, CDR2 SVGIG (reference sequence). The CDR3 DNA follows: TGTGCCTGGGCCCCAGCGCCCGGCTACACCTTC. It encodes CAWAPAPGYTF.

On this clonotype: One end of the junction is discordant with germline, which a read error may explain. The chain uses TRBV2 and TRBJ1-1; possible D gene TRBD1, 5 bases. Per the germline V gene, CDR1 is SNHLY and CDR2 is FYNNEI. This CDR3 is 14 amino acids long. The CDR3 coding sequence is TGTGCCAGCAGTCCTCAGGGTATGAACACTGAAGCTTTATTT. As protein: CASSPQGMNTEALF. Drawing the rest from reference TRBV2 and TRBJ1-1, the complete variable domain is EPEVTQTPSHQVTQMGQEVILRCVPISNHLYFYWYRQILGQKVEFLVSFYNNEISEKSEIFDDQFSVERPDGSNFTLKIRSTKLEDSAMYFCASSPQGMNTEALFGQGTRLTVV.